Listed below are T cell receptor beta chains from one sample, sequenced in a study of OX40 agonist ivuxolimab in advanced cancers. Some clones are missing from TCRdb's copy, which holds only in-frame ones; the method was immunoSEQ multiplex PCR. Of roughly 48,000 clones detected, 75% to 90% appear once; the ten largest clones hold 30% to 35%. This sample comprised CD4+ or CD8+ T cells sorted from blood, obtained in a trial of the OX40 agonist ivuxolimab. The receptors stem from an adult with an advanced solid tumor such as melanoma, head and neck, liver or kidney cancer. Each CDR3 is given with its conserved first and last residue. A D gene is named only where the DNA matches it firmly. Clone size, where shown, is once, few, many, or a class for clones that have expanded.

>TRBV7-2|-|TRBJ2-1|16|TRBD2
TGTGCCAGCAGCTTAGCCCCGGGACTAGCCTACAATGAGCAGTTCTTC
CASSLAPGLAYNEQFF
>TRBV5-4|-|TRBJ2-7|12|-
TGTGCCAGCAGCTCCCACTCCTACGAGCAGTACTTC
CASSSHSYEQYF
>TRBV9|once|TRBJ2-2|16|-
TGTGCCAGCAGCGTAGAGGGGCAGGGGAACACCGGGGAGCTGTTTTTT
CASSVEGQGNTGELFF
>TRBV19|-|TRBJ1-2|15|-
TGTGCCAGTAGTATAGATCTGGCGGGATTTAGAGGCTACACCTTC
CASSIDLAGFRGYTF
>TRBV19|-|TRBJ2-3|13|-
TGTGCCAGTAGTCCTGACGAGGGAACCACGCAGTATTTT
CASSPDEGTTQYF
>TRBV6-5|-|TRBJ2-7|15|-
TGTGCCAGCAGTTACCGATCAGGTTTTGGCCACGAGCAGTACTTC
CASSYRSGFGHEQYF
>TRBV7-6|-|TRBJ2-1|12|-
TGTGCCAGCAGCGACGGACGGGATGAGCAGTTCTTC
CASSDGRDEQFF
>TRBV6-5|-|TRBJ2-1|13|-
TGTGCCAGCAGTTACGGCCCCGACAATGAGCAGTTCTTC
CASSYGPDNEQFF
>TRBV18|-|TRBJ2-7|14|-
TGTGCCAGCTCACCTACCTCGACAAGGGACGAGCAGTACTTC
CASSPTSTRDEQYF
>TRBV4-1|-|TRBJ2-7|13|-
TGCGCCAGCAGCCCTACGGACTCCTACGAGCAGTACTTC
CASSPTDSYEQYF
>TRBV7-9|-|TRBJ2-7|14|TRBD1
TGTGCCAGCAGCTTAGTAAATTCAGGGGGCGAGCAGTACTTC
CASSLVNSGGEQYF
>TRBV5-4|many|TRBJ2-7|13|TRBD1
TGTGCCAGCAACAGGGGTGTCGGCTACGAGCAGTACTTC
CASNRGVGYEQYF
>TRBV27|-|TRBJ2-5|16|-
TGTGCCAGCAGTTCTACGGGGATCCTAGTGGGGGAGACCCAGTACTTC
CASSSTGILVGETQYF
>TRBV7-6|-|TRBJ2-1|12|-
TGTGCCAGCAGCTTAGTGCGGGACGAGCAGTTCTTC
CASSLVRDEQFF
>TRBV7-6|-|TRBJ1-1|14|-
TGTGCCAGCAGCTTAGAGGCTTCGAACACTGAAGCTTTCTTT
CASSLEASNTEAFF
>TRBV10-3|-|TRBJ1-1|16|TRBD1
TGTGCCATCAGTGAGGGCAGGGGGCTCATGAACACTGAAGCTTTCTTT
CAISEGRGLMNTEAFF
>TRBV27|-|TRBJ2-7|16|-
TGTGCCAGCAGTTTATCGAGTGGGGACAAAACCTACGAGCAGTACTTC
CASSLSSGDKTYEQYF
>TRBV4-1|-|TRBJ1-3|16|TRBD1
TGCGCCAGCAGCCAAGTGGAGAGGGGGCAGGAAAACACCATATATTTT
CASSQVERGQENTIYF
>TRBV6-7|-|TRBJ1-2|16|-
TGTGCCAGCAGTTCGACTCCGGAGAGGCGACAATATGGCTACACCTTC
CASSSTPERRQYGYTF
>TRBV11-2|-|TRBJ1-4|16|-
TGTGCCAGCAGCTTAGTATTAAGAGGTTTGGCTGAAAAACTGTTTTTT
CASSLVLRGLAEKLFF
>TRBV7-9|-|TRBJ1-2|16|-
TGTGCCAGCAGCTTAGTGGGGGAAGAGAGGATCTATGGCTACACCTTC
CASSLVGEERIYGYTF
>TRBV2|-|TRBJ1-1|11|-
TGTGCCAGCAGAACCCGGACTGAAGCTTTCTTT
CASRTRTEAFF
>TRBV6-5|few|TRBJ1-1|13|-
TGTGCCAGTTTACAGAACTTGAACACTGAAGCTTTCTTT
CASLQNLNTEAFF
>TRBV5-5|-|TRBJ2-5|13|TRBD1
TGTGCCAGTAGACAGGGAATTGAGGAGACCCAGTACTTC
CASRQGIEETQYF
>TRBV9|once|TRBJ2-3|18|TRBD2
TGTGCCAGCAGCGTAGGGTGGCTAGCGGGGACTAGCACAGATACGCAGTATTTT
CASSVGWLAGTSTDTQYF
>TRBV12-2|-|TRBJ2-1|17|-
TGTGCAAGTCGCTTAGCCTCGGACCTAACTTCCTACAATGAGCAGTTCTTC
CASRLASDLTSYNEQFF
>TRBV19|-|TRBJ2-1|15|TRBD2
TGTGCCAGTAGTGCGACTAGCGGGAGGGCAGATGAGCAGTTCTTC
CASSATSGRADEQFF
>TRBV25-1|-|TRBJ1-2|12|-
TGTGCCAGCAGTTACAGGAACTATGGCTACACCTTC
CASSYRNYGYTF
>TRBV7-9|-|TRBJ1-2|17|-
TGTGCCAGCAGCACAGCCCCACAGGATAATCCCGATCATGGCTACACCTTC
CASSTAPQDNPDHGYTF
>TRBV13|-|TRBJ1-1|14|TRBD1
TGTGCCAGCAGCGCGGGACAGGGGGGTACTGAAGCTTTCTTT
CASSAGQGGTEAFF
>TRBV27|-|TRBJ2-3|15|-
TGTGCCAGCAGTTTTCTTCGGTCTAGCACAGATACGCAGTATTTT
CASSFLRSSTDTQYF
>TRBV6-5|-|TRBJ2-7|14|-
TGTGCCAGCAGTTACGGGACGGAAACCTACGAGCAGTACTTC
CASSYGTETYEQYF
>TRBV6-5|few|TRBJ1-3|16|-
TGTGCCAGCAGTTACTCGTCCCCAGACTCTGGAAACACCATATATTTT
CASSYSSPDSGNTIYF
>TRBV29-1|-|TRBJ2-3|20|TRBD1
TGCAGCGTTGTAGCGGCTGTTAGCTTCAGGGGGCGTTTTGACACAGATACGCAGTATTTT
CSVVAAVSFRGRFDTDTQYF
>TRBV7-6|-|TRBJ1-3|15|-
TGTGCCAGCAGCTTAGACAGCATCTCTGGAAACACCATATATTTT
CASSLDSISGNTIYF
>TRBV19|-|TRBJ2-1|16|TRBD2
TGTGCCAGTACCAATCAGGTAGCGGGGGGCCGGAATGAGCAGTTCTTC
CASTNQVAGGRNEQFF
>TRBV7-3|-|TRBJ2-7|13|-
TGTGCCAGCAGCTTTATCGGCGGATACGAGCAGTACTTC
CASSFIGGYEQYF
>TRBV27|-|TRBJ1-6|14|-
TGTGCCAGCAGTTTAGTGGGCTTTAATTCACCCCTCCACTTT
CASSLVGFNSPLHF
>TRBV19|-|TRBJ1-2|14|-
TGTGCCAGTAGCCCCGGGGAGGGAGGCTATGGCTACACCTTC
CASSPGEGGYGYTF
>TRBV4-1|-|TRBJ2-5|16|-
TGCGCCAGCAGCCAAGATGGACAGAGCTTCCAAGAGACCCAGTACTTC
CASSQDGQSFQETQYF
>TRBV2|-|TRBJ2-2|16|TRBD2
TGTGCCAGCAGTGAACTCTGGACTAGCGCTCCCGGGGAGCTGTTTTTT
CASSELWTSAPGELFF
>TRBV27|-|TRBJ1-1|14|-
TGTGCCAGCAGTCACAGAGGAGTTGCGACTGAAGCTTTCTTT
CASSHRGVATEAFF
>TRBV6-6|-|TRBJ2-3|15|TRBD1
TGTGCCAGCAGTTACTCGGGGACAGCCACAGATACGCAGTATTTT
CASSYSGTATDTQYF
>TRBV23-1|-|TRBJ1-5|13|-
TGCGCCAGCAGTCAATCGCAAAATCAGCCCCAGCATTTT
CASSQSQNQPQHF
>TRBV7-2|-|TRBJ2-7|14|TRBD1
TGTGCCAGCAGCGATTATGGACAGGGCTTCGAGCAGTACTTC
CASSDYGQGFEQYF
>TRBV7-3|-|TRBJ2-1|16|TRBD2
TGTGCCAGCAGCCCCCTCCCTAGCGGGAGTCCCAATGAGCAGTTCTTC
CASSPLPSGSPNEQFF
>TRBV10-3|-|TRBJ1-2|13|TRBD1
TGTGCCATCAGTGGGACAGGGGAAGATGGCTACACCTTC
CAISGTGEDGYTF
>TRBV2|-|TRBJ2-2|16|TRBD2
TGTGCCAGCAGTCAAGGACTAGCGGCGAACACCAGGGAGCTGTTTTTT
CASSQGLAANTRELFF
>TRBV27|once|TRBJ1-2|12|TRBD1
TGTGCCAGCAAGACAGGGGGCTATGGCTACACCTTC
CASKTGGYGYTF